The 26 T cell receptor beta chains reported below all come from one sample, sequenced in a study of radiotherapy plus CTLA-4 blockade in lung cancer. This table comes from immunoSEQ multiplex PCR, and its TCRdb copy is limited to in-frame clones, with some not included. The sample records 35,000 to 55,000 clones, approximately 71% being singletons. The sample in question was peripheral blood, obtained from a patient treated with radiotherapy plus ipilimumab. The receptors were sampled from a human donor with non-small cell lung cancer whose response to radiotherapy plus ipilimumab could not be evaluated.

The rearrangement joins TRBV28 to TRBJ1-5; D call uncertain. This CDR3 is built from 14 residues. Germline V lookup: CDR1 MDHEN, CDR2 SYDVKM. V lost 3 bases and J lost 5, with 11 bases in between. This CDR3 reads CASSLMEGHQPQHF. CDR3 nucleotides: TGTGCCAGCAGTTTGATGGAGGGTCATCAGCCCCAGCATTTT.

The table lists this clone with a count of one. This chain uses TRBV20-1 with TRBJ2-7; the D is unclear. The CDR3 totals 11 residues. V shed 3 bases and J shed 4 bases, with 7 bases lying between them. Germline loops: CDR1 DFQATT, CDR2 SNEGSKA (reference sequence). The CDR3 nucleotides read TGCAGTGCTAGTCCCGGTTACGAGCAGTACTTC. It encodes CSASPGYEQYF.

V usage is TRBV5-6 and J usage is TRBJ2-1; TRBD2 matches at 12 bases. Germline assignment: CDR1 SGHDT and CDR2 YYEEEE. V was pared by 1 base and J by 7 bases, with 6 bases of the junction left unmatched. This CDR3 spans 16 amino acids. The CDR3 DNA reads as TGTGCCAGCAGCTTGATGGGGGGGACTAGCGGGAATGAGCAGTTCTTC. This codes for CASSLMGGTSGNEQFF. Full variable domain (remainder filled in from reference TRBV5-6 and TRBJ2-1): DAGVTQSPTHLIKTRGQQVTLRCSPKSGHDTVSWYQQALGQGPQFIFQYYEEEERQRGNFPDRFSGHQFPNYSSELNVNALLLGDSALYLCASSLMGGTSGNEQFFGPGTRLTVL.

The J gene is TRBJ1-1, the V gene TRBV18; D gene ambiguous. V lost 0 bases, J lost 0 bases, and 5 bases lay in between. The V gene's germline CDR1 is KGHSH and CDR2 LQKENI. The CDR3 spans 14 residues. The CDR3 bases are TGTGCCAGCTCACCACCGACTTTGAACACTGAAGCTTTCTTT. Its protein product is CASSPPTLNTEAFF. Filled out from reference TRBV18 and TRBJ1-1, the complete variable domain reads NAGVMQNPRHLVRRRGQEARLRCSPMKGHSHVYWYRQLPEEGLKFMVYLQKENIIDESGMPKERFSAEFPKEGPSILRIQQVVRGDSAAYFCASSPPTLNTEAFFGQGTRLTVV.

This sequence joins TRBV13 and TRBJ2-5; 9 bases match TRBD2. Near its end, the DNA agrees better with TRBJ2-7, so the J call may be wrong. The CDR3 consists of 14 residues. Germline CDR1 is PRHDT and CDR2 is FYEKMQ (reference sequence). CDR3 coding DNA: TGTGCCAGCACCCAAGCGGGGGGAAACTACGAGCAGTACTTC. This codes for CASTQAGGNYEQYF.

The V gene is TRBV7-8, the J gene TRBJ1-6; 9 positions match TRBD1. The CDR3 contains 18 residues. Germline assignment: CDR1 SGHVS and CDR2 FQNEAQ. V lost 4 bases to trimming and J lost 2 bases; unmatched junction nucleotides: 9. The DNA for the CDR3 is TGTGCCAGCAGCTACACCCGGGACAGGGTTCCCTATAATTCACCCCTCCACTTT. Its protein product is CASSYTRDRVPYNSPLHF.

This chain uses TRBV7-9 with TRBJ2-5; a possible D gene is TRBD1 (5 bases). The CDR3 spans 14 residues. V gave up 5 bases and J gave up 14 bases, with 24 bases separating them. Germline V gene lookup returns CDR1 SEHNR and CDR2 FQNEAQ (reference sequence). DNA for the CDR3: TGTGCCAGCAGCCCCTCCCTGGCAGGGCCACTTCCCTACTTC. Protein product: CASSPSLAGPLPYF. The complete variable domain, with remaining parts taken from reference TRBV7-9 and TRBJ2-5, reads DTGVSQNPRHKITKRGQNVTFRCDPISEHNRLYWYRQTLGQGPEFLTYFQNEAQLEKSRLLSDRFSAERPKGSFSTLEIQRTEQGDSAMYLCASSPSLAGPLPYFGPGTRLLVL.

Concerning this clone itself: One end of the junction varies from germline; a read error may be responsible. V and J are TRBV6-1 and TRBJ1-2; no clear D. Germline CDR1 MNHNS, CDR2 SASEGT. This CDR3 is built from 15 residues. In DNA, the CDR3 is TGTGCCAGCAGCCCTCGGGATGCTTGGAACTCTGGCTACACCTTC. Its translation: CASSPRDAWNSGYTF.

Only one count was recorded for this clone. The chain carries TRBV30 and TRBJ2-1, with 10 bases fitting TRBD2. The length of the CDR3 is 15 residues. From germline, CDR1 is GTSNPN and CDR2 SVGIG (reference sequence). The V segment lost 2 bases and the J segment 12 bases; nucleotides outside the gene matches: 13. The CDR3 loop reads CAWSPPGTSVRGQFF. In DNA, the CDR3 is TGTGCCTGGAGTCCTCCCGGGACTAGCGTTCGAGGGCAGTTCTTC.

This chain joins TRBV4-2 and TRBJ2-1; 7 positions agree with TRBD2. Germline assignment: CDR1 LGHNA and CDR2 YNFKEQ. This CDR3 is 18 amino acids long. Losses at the gene ends were 7 bases for V and 7 bases for J; bases not matched to a gene: 22. Here the CDR3 reads CASTSYWRRGGPINEQFF. CDR3 nucleotides: TGTGCCAGCACCTCCTACTGGCGTAGGGGAGGGCCCATAAATGAGCAGTTCTTC.

The gene calls are TRBV6-6 and TRBJ1-5, with 9 bases lining up with TRBD1. The V and J ends lost 4 bases and 3 bases, in that order; junction bases with no gene match: 7. The germline V gene has CDR1 MNHNY and CDR2 SVGAGI (reference sequence). The CDR3 is made up of 16 amino acids. The CDR3 reads CASSSQQGAFNQPQHF. CDR3 nucleotide sequence: TGTGCCAGCAGTTCACAACAGGGGGCGTTCAATCAGCCCCAGCATTTT.

This sequence joins TRBV27 and TRBJ2-7, with 11 nucleotides matching TRBD2. V lost 5 bases and J lost 5; bases outside the gene matches: 11. This CDR3 is built from 16 residues. The germline CDR1 and CDR2 sequences are MNHEY and SMNVEV (reference sequence). CDR3 bases: TGTGCCAGCAGTCCAACGACTAGCGGGGTTCCCCACGAGCAGTACTTC. Its protein product is CASSPTTSGVPHEQYF.

The chain has TRBV4-3 and TRBJ2-5; weak D call: TRBD1 (6 bases). The germline V and J ends were trimmed by 3 bases and 2 bases, with 13 bases remaining between them. The CDR3 is 15 residues long. From germline, CDR1 is LGHNA and CDR2 YSLEER. The chain's CDR3 is CASSQGAGTQETQYF. CDR3 coding DNA: TGCGCCAGCAGCCAGGGTGCCGGGACACAAGAGACCCAGTACTTC.

The chain joins TRBV4-3 to TRBJ1-2; D might be TRBD1 (5 bases). Germline CDR1 LGHNA, CDR2 YSLEER. This CDR3 has 14 residues. V was shortened by 1 base and J by 4 bases, with 10 bases between the two germline ends. DNA for the CDR3: TGCGCCAGCAGCCAAGGGGGCCCAGGCTATGGCTACACCTTC. This sequence encodes CASSQGGPGYGYTF.

V usage is TRBV4-3 and J usage is TRBJ2-2; TRBD1 matches at 8 bases. The CDR3 has 16 amino acids. Germline loops: CDR1 LGHNA, CDR2 YSLEER. Unmatched junction bases numbered 8, after V lost 3 bases and J lost 5 bases. CDR3 in amino acids: CASSHRQGMGTGELFF. The CDR3 DNA reads TGCGCCAGCAGCCACCGACAGGGGATGGGAACCGGGGAGCTGTTTTTT.

The rearrangement links TRBV11-2 to TRBJ1-2; D is uncertain. The CDR3 covers 13 residues. The germline CDR1 and CDR2 sequences are SGHAT and FQNNGV. Trimming removed 4 bases at V and 0 bases at J, with 6 bases between. CDR3: CASSSLANYGYTF. DNA for the CDR3: TGTGCCAGCAGCTCGTTAGCTAACTATGGCTACACCTTC.

The chain has TRBV5-1 and TRBJ2-5; 10 bases align to TRBD1. V lost 3 bases and J lost 5; bases outside the gene matches: 7. CDR3 length: 15 amino acids. Germline CDR1 is SGHRS and CDR2 is YFSETQ. The CDR3 reads CASSSGQGYGETQYF. The CDR3 region has the DNA TGCGCCAGCAGCTCGGGACAGGGGTACGGGGAGACCCAGTACTTC.

In nucleotides, the CDR3 is TGTGCCTGGAGTGTACGGGTAGGAGGTGGGACAGTTAGCAATCAGCCCCAGCATTTT. Its translation is CAWSVRVGGGTVSNQPQHF. The genes are TRBV30 and TRBJ1-5; 7 bases fit TRBD1. V dropped 0 bases and J dropped 0; count of bases not matched to a gene: 14. In germline, CDR1 is GTSNPN, CDR2 SVGIG (reference sequence). CDR3 length: 19 amino acids.

The chain employs TRBV30 and TRBJ2-2; D remains unclear. Germline V gene data show CDR1 as GTSNPN and CDR2 as SVGIG (reference sequence). The CDR3 covers 14 residues. V was cut by 0 bases and J by 4 bases, with 9 bases left in between. The CDR3 is CAWSVLSGTGELFF. CDR3 sequence (DNA): TGTGCCTGGAGTGTCCTATCCGGCACCGGGGAGCTGTTTTTT.

V gene TRBV29-1 combines with J gene TRBJ2-3, with D perhaps TRBD2 (6 bases). Germline V gives CDR1 SQVTM, CDR2 ANQGSEA. With 8 bases removed from V and 4 bases from J, the gap between germline ends came to 13 bases. This CDR3 region has 12 residues. Here the CDR3 DNA reads TGCAGCACTAGCAGTTCGGCAGATACGCAGTATTTT. Translating it yields CSTSSSADTQYF.

This clone was seen only once. The chain couples TRBV7-6 to TRBJ2-3, with D perhaps matching TRBD1 (5 bases). The ends were cut back, 7 bases at V and 2 bases at J, with 16 bases in the middle. Germline-derived CDR1 and CDR2 are SGHVS and FNYEAQ. The CDR3 totals 15 residues. The CDR3 bases are TGTGCCAGCAACCCAGACAGTGCCACCACAGATACGCAGTATTTT. Translation gives CASNPDSATTDTQYF.

This clone showed up just once. This chain links TRBV14 with TRBJ2-7, with 10 bases identical to TRBD2. CDR1 SGHDN and CDR2 FVKESK come from the germline V gene. Trimming cost V 4 bases and J 7 bases; bases outside gene matches: 4. This CDR3 is built from 13 residues. CDR3 region: CASSRGLADEQYF. The CDR3, as DNA: TGTGCCAGCAGCCGCGGACTAGCGGATGAGCAGTACTTC.

The chain carries TRBV9 and TRBJ2-1; the match to TRBD2 covers 7 bases. Germline trimming cut 0 bases from V and 1 base from J; bases unmatched to any gene: 1. Germline-derived CDR1 and CDR2 are SGDLS and YYNGEE. The CDR3 is made up of 15 amino acids. CDR3 bases: TGTGCCAGCAGCGTAGTAGCGGGTTCCTACAATGAGCAGTTCTTC. This encodes CASSVVAGSYNEQFF.

Of note for this clone: Distinct nucleotide sequences in the sample also encode this CDR3. The rearrangement joins TRBV6-5 to TRBJ2-7; D is undetermined. This CDR3 has 11 amino acids. Looked up from germline, CDR1 is MNHEY and CDR2 is SVGAGI. The ends were cut back, 5 bases at V and 3 bases at J, with 5 bases in the middle. CDR3 in amino acids: CASSPFYEQYF. As DNA, the CDR3 is TGTGCCAGCAGTCCGTTCTACGAGCAGTACTTC.

The chain employs TRBV4-1 and TRBJ2-5, with TRBD2 matching 12 bases. The CDR3 sequence is 16 residues long. Germline CDR1 and CDR2: MGHRA and YSYEKL. Trimming at V came to 3 bases and at J to 4 bases, leaving 6 bases not matched to a gene. In DNA form, the CDR3 reads TGCGCCAGCAGCCACCGACTAGCGGGAGATGGAGAGACCCAGTACTTC. Amino acid sequence: CASSHRLAGDGETQYF.

This chain uses TRBV28 with TRBJ2-7; 7 bases match TRBD1. After removal of 10 bases from V and 3 bases from J, the junction contained 9 bases not matched to a gene. Germline V gene data show CDR1 as MDHEN and CDR2 as SYDVKM. This CDR3 region has 13 residues. Here the CDR3 reads CATRGLVGYEQYF. The CDR3 DNA is TGTGCCACGAGGGGGCTAGTGGGCTACGAGCAGTACTTC.